Many counts were recorded for the clone carrying this T cell receptor beta chain. What it binds is not known. The data belong to a study of T cells after posttransplantation cyclophosphamide. Regarding the study as a whole: TRB overlap between skin or GI tissue T cells and blood was limited. Later blood repertoires were often dominated by clones from the donor CD8+ memory compartment. Recipient CMV seropositivity and CMV reactivation strongly tracked TRB clonality.

The data were produced by immunoSEQ multiplex PCR, yet TCRdb's version contains in-frame clones alone and is incomplete. The record shows under 20,000 clones for this sample, with no singletons present. J was trimmed by 2 bases and V by 10 bases; bases with no gene match: 2. Per the germline V gene, CDR1 is ENHRY and CDR2 is SYGVKD. This CDR3 has 14 residues. Treatment was busulfan-fludarabine conditioning, a marrow graft, and cyclophosphamide on days +3 and +4. This clonotype originated in a female patient aged 25-39 years who received an allogeneic stem cell transplant from a related donor, was CMV-positive, and had no GVHD. Part of the T cells may come from the graft donor. The material sequenced was PBMCs, taken after allogeneic stem cell transplant with posttransplant cyclophosphamide. This rearrangement joins TRBV10-3 to TRBJ2-1; 13 positions match TRBD2. This chain's CDR3 is CATGLAGAYNEQFF. The CDR3 DNA reads TGTGCCACCGGACTAGCGGGAGCCTACAATGAGCAGTTCTTC.